This T cell receptor (beta chain) was retrieved from a study of CD8+ T cells in alopecia areata. Study conclusions and caveats: How baseline CD8+ expansion relates to response remains uncertain (there was one nonresponder).

Notes on this clone: Its antigen remains unknown.

Germline CDR1 reads MGHRA; CDR2 reads YSYEKL. This CDR3 has 13 amino acids. J was trimmed by 12 bases and V by 0 bases; bases with no gene match: 5. Isolated RNA was reverse transcribed into cDNA used as the sequencing template. This table comes from immunoSEQ multiplex PCR, and its TCRdb copy is limited to in-frame clones, with some not included. The sample lists under 300,000 clones; around three fifths were seen once. Indicated treatment: oral pan-JAK inhibitor, 5-10 mg twice daily. The source of this sequence is a human donor with alopecia areata. J is TRBJ2-1 and V is TRBV4-1; 7 bases map to TRBD1. Sequencing was performed on CD4+ T cells sorted from blood, taken around week 52, from a patient treated with tofacitinib. In DNA, the CDR3 is TGCGCCAGCAGCCAAGAGGGACAGTTATGGCAGTTCTTC. Protein product: CASSQEGQLWQFF.